The 13 T cell receptor beta chains below all came from one sample that was sequenced in a study of Graves' ophthalmopathy and Graves' hyperthyroidism. From RNA, the CDR3 regions of TCR beta chains were amplified and sequenced. First-round RT-PCR used HTBI primers; second-round multiplex PCR followed. TCRdb ran MiXCR on the multiplex PCR reads and lists one entry per CDR3 protein. The sample consists of over a million distinct CDR3 sequences, 35% to 45% of them appearing once. The sample taken for sequencing was peripheral blood or thyroid tissue (not recorded which). These receptors all stem from an adult man with Graves' hyperthyroidism.

J is TRBJ1-1 and V is TRBV25-1; a weak D match, TRBD1 (5 bases). The CDR3 covers 15 residues. Per germline, CDR1 MGHDK and CDR2 SYGVNS. V gave up 6 bases and J gave up 0 bases, with 14 bases separating them. CDR3 residues: CASSVWWGLNTEAFF. The CDR3 bases are TGTGCCAGCAGCGTGTGGTGGGGGTTGAACACTGAAGCTTTCTTT. The full variable domain, completed using reference TRBV25-1 and TRBJ1-1, is EADIYQTPRYLVIGTGKKITLECSQTMGHDKMYWYQQDPGMELHLIHYSYGVNSTEKGDLSSESTVSRIRTEHFPLTLESARPSHTSQYLCASSVWWGLNTEAFFGQGTRLTVV.

This clonotype was picked up a small number of times. V usage is TRBV15 and J usage is TRBJ1-1; D remains unclear. The CDR3 runs to 13 residues. Deletions cut 4 bases from V and 1 base from J, with 7 bases between. Germline V lookup: CDR1 LNHNV, CDR2 YYDKDF (reference sequence). The chain's CDR3 is CATSIKRNTEAFF. As DNA, the CDR3 is TGTGCCACCAGCATAAAGAGGAACACTGAAGCTTTCTTT.

Concerning this clonotype itself: This may come from a read error, since a much larger clone is one base off. No conserved phenylalanine or tryptophan ends this CDR3, so it is likely a read error. The chain combines TRBV20-1 with TRBJ1-5, with D perhaps matching TRBD1 (5 bases). V was trimmed by 5 bases and J by 5 bases, leaving 7 bases between them. The CDR3 length is 11 residues. Germline loops: CDR1 DFQATT, CDR2 SNEGSKA (reference sequence). The CDR3: CSAVQDQPQHL. CDR3 coding DNA: TGCAGTGCTGTACAGGATCAGCCCCAGCATCTT.

This clonotype was seen at least ten times. The chain combines TRBV7-2 with TRBJ1-2, with no clear D. V was shortened by 1 base and J by 4 bases, with 13 bases between the two germline ends. Germline CDR1 is SGHTA and CDR2 is FQGNSA. The CDR3 is 15 residues long. This chain's CDR3 is CASSLVAGESYGYTF. The CDR3 DNA reads as TGTGCCAGCAGCTTAGTCGCGGGCGAAAGCTATGGCTACACCTTC. The complete variable domain, with remaining parts taken from reference TRBV7-2 and TRBJ1-2, reads GAGVSQSPSNKVTEKGKDVELRCDPISGHTALYWYRQSLGQGLEFLIYFQGNSAPDKSGLPSDRFSAERTGGSVSTLTIQRTQQEDSAVYLCASSLVAGESYGYTFGSGTRLTVV.

The chain employs TRBV10-3 and TRBJ1-4, with 7 bases that match TRBD1. This CDR3 is 14 amino acids long. Germline CDR1 is ENHRY and CDR2 is SYGVKD. V was clipped by 5 bases and J by 8 bases; unmatched bases: 8. This chain's CDR3 is CAISPRQGQEKLFF. CDR3 in DNA: TGTGCCATCAGTCCTAGACAGGGCCAAGAAAAACTGTTTTTT.

This chain links TRBV19 with TRBJ1-5, with a tentative D call TRBD1 (5 bases). CDR1 is LNHDA and CDR2 is SQIVND in the germline V gene (reference sequence). Trimming removed 3 bases from V and 7 bases from J, with 19 bases in between. This CDR3 is 16 amino acids long. CDR3 sequence reads: CASSIQSTGLGQPQHF. The CDR3 nucleotides are TGTGCCAGTAGTATTCAGAGTACAGGCCTGGGACAGCCCCAGCATTTT.

Comment on this clonotype: At one end, the junction sequence differs from germline, possibly due to a read error. The chain is built from TRBV6-5 and TRBJ1-5; D is undetermined. CDR1 is MNHEY, CDR2 SVGAGI, per germline. The CDR3 has 15 residues. In DNA, the CDR3 is TGTGCCGGCAGTTATGCCGTTGAGGGCAATCAGCCCCAGCATTTT. Protein product: CAGSYAVEGNQPQHF.

This chain connects TRBV12-3 or TRBV12-4 to TRBJ1-1; maybe TRBD1 (5 bases). CDR3 length: 14 residues. Deletions cut 4 bases from V and 8 bases from J, with 17 bases between. CDR3 protein: CASSYSRREQEAFF. DNA for the CDR3: TGTGCCAGCAGTTACTCTCGCAGGGAGCAGGAAGCTTTCTTT.

Note on this clonotype: This CDR3 fails to terminate in the conserved phenylalanine or tryptophan, so it likely reflects a read error. No DNA is shown, since the ends of the CDR3 on it are uncertain; the CDR3 is the one TCRdb lists. The chain is built from TRBV29-1 and TRBJ1-1. Both ends counted, the CDR3 spans 9 residues. The germline V gene encodes CDR1 SQVTM and CDR2 ANQGSEA. CDR3 amino acids: CSVLGADLY.

The chain has TRBV15 and TRBJ1-4, with a possible D match to TRBD1 (5 bases). This CDR3 region has 16 residues. Germline lookup yields CDR1 LNHNV and CDR2 YYDKDF (reference sequence). The V end lost 1 base, the J end lost 8 bases, and 17 bases lay between the germline ends. The CDR3 coding sequence is TGTGCCACCAGCAGAGGTGGGACTAGCGGGGAGGAAAAACTGTTTTTT. Encoded protein: CATSRGGTSGEEKLFF. The full variable domain, rest sourced from reference TRBV15 and TRBJ1-4, is DAMVIQNPRYQVTQFGKPVTLSCSQTLNHNVMYWYQQKSSQAPKLLFHYYDKDFNNEADTPDNFQSRRPNTSFCFLDIRSPGLGDTAMYLCATSRGGTSGEEKLFFGSGTQLSVL.

This clonotype was counted ten times or more. The rearrangement uses TRBV9 and TRBJ2-5; perhaps TRBD1 as D (7 bases). Germline V CDR1 and CDR2: SGDLS, YYNGEE. This CDR3 is built from 15 residues. The V and J ends lost 0 bases and 2 bases respectively, with 11 bases between them. The CDR3 is CASSVASGGQETQYF. CDR3 sequence (DNA): TGTGCCAGCAGCGTAGCCTCAGGGGGGCAAGAGACCCAGTACTTC.

This clonotype occurred many times. This chain links TRBV6-6 with TRBJ2-5; D call uncertain. V gave up 8 bases and J gave up 5 bases, with 15 bases separating them. The CDR3 runs to 13 residues. Germline V gene sequence: CDR1 MNHNY, CDR2 SVGAGI (reference sequence). This chain's CDR3 is CASDKTLGETQYF. The CDR3 bases are TGTGCCAGCGACAAGACGCTGGGGGAGACCCAGTACTTC.

The J gene is TRBJ1-3, the V gene TRBV25-1; D remains ambiguous. The CDR3 spans 12 residues. Germline V gene sequence: CDR1 MGHDK, CDR2 SYGVNS. The chain's CDR3 is CARDASGNTIYF. CDR3 bases: TGTGCTAGAGACGCCTCTGGAAACACCATATATTTT.